This entry concerns a single TCR beta chain. Which antigen it targets is not known. Base-call qualities are not available, and no considerably larger clone is one nucleotide away. The data were obtained in a study of blood T cell repertoires in COVID-19 (dated by TCRdb to the early 2020s). For the wider study: The collaborator samples originated in the United States, Italy and Spain and spanned the acute and convalescent phases of COVID-19. The prospective study material was composed of cDNA or gDNA derived from T cells, B-cell-depleted T cells, or PBMCs. Deeply sampled blood TCRbeta repertoires from subjects exposed to, actively infected with, or recovered from COVID-19 were included in the dataset. The repertoires were released in a freely available public database meant as a resource for research on the immune response to SARS-CoV-2. The samples were drawn from two sources: the first 160 participants of the ongoing ImmuneRACE study, and 1,200 or so subjects contributed by 6 global collaborators. Sample metadata almost always included a de-identified subject ID, COVID-19 status, age in years and sex. Where available, HLA class I and class II types were obtained from metadata supplied by the sample provider rather than from assay-based typing. Overall study results and their limits: How much clinical and demographic metadata was included differed by source and by participant, and the metadata was provided uncurated.

TCRbeta CDR3 regions were amplified from genomic DNA using the immunoSEQ Assay, a bias-controlled multiplex PCR. In the source study's methods: The number of nucleated cells in each sample was estimated by amplification of reference gene primers within the assay. To quantify the absolute abundance of each unique TCRbeta CDR3 rearrangement, sequence reads were collapsed and filtered. For each sample, productive Simpson clonality was calculated as the square root of Simpson's diversity index across productive rearrangements. TCRdb retrieved this table from immuneACCESS and kept in-frame rearrangements only. Not all clones are present; in checked studies, unresolved V genes account for under half, and no reason is known for the remainder. V, J and clone size were drawn from that table, and D and trimming were deduced from the DNA. The sample table contains 130,000 to 150,000 clones; only one count was recorded for 84% of them. Roughly 8.6% of the sample rests with the top ten.

The collaborating institutions used their own protocols to collect whole blood in K2EDTA tubes. For TCRbeta analysis, collaborators shipped samples as frozen whole blood, isolated PBMCs, or DNA extracted from either of those sample types. V lost 0 bases and J lost 6 bases; the stretch between them is 10 bases long. The germline V gene (reference sequence) gives CDR1 as SGHKS and CDR2 as YYEKEE. The CDR3, cysteine through phenylalanine, is 14 amino acids long. Only the CDR3 portion is preserved as DNA: 42 bases, with reading frame beginning at the first base. The receptor was derived from a woman aged 80 or older in a cohort sampled during active or convalescent COVID-19. Sequencing used peripheral blood. The chain was built from TRBV5-5 and TRBJ2-1; the D gene is possibly TRBD2, with 6 bases matching. CDR3 reads: CASSLAWRANEQFF. Read as DNA, the sequence is TGTGCCAGCAGCTTGGCGTGGAGGGCCAATGAGCAGTTCTTC.